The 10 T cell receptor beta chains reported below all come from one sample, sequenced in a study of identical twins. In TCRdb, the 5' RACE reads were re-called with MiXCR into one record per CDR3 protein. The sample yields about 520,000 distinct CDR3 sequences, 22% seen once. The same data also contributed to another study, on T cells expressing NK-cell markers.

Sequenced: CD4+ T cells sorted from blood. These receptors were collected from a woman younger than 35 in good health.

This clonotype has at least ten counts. As DNA, the CDR3 is TGCAGCGTTGCAGCCAGTCGGAACACTGAAGCTTTCTTT. Translation gives CSVAASRNTEAFF. The V and J genes are TRBV29-1 and TRBJ1-1; D is unresolved. Germline loops: CDR1 SQVTM, CDR2 ANQGSEA. Trimming pared 4 bases from V and 1 base from J, leaving 10 bases between. CDR3 length equals 13 residues.

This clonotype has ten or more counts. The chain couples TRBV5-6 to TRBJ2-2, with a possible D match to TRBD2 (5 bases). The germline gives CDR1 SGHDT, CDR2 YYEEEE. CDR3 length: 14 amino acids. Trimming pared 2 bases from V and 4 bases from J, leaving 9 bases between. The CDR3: CASSLLGPTGELFF. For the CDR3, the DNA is TGTGCCAGCAGCTTACTAGGGCCCACCGGGGAGCTGTTTTTT.

DNA for the CDR3: TGTGCCAGCAGTCGACTGCGCAACGGAAACACCATATATTTT. Translation: CASSRLRNGNTIYF. This rearrangement joins TRBV12-3 or TRBV12-4 to TRBJ1-3, with D unclear. With 5 bases removed from V and 4 bases from J, the gap between germline ends came to 12 bases. CDR3 length: 14 amino acids.

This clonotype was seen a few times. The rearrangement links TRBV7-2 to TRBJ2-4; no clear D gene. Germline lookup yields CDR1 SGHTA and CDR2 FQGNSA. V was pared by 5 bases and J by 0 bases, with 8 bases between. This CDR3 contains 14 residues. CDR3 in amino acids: CASSPPLAKNIQYF. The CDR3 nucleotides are TGTGCCAGCAGCCCGCCTCTAGCCAAAAACATTCAGTACTTC.

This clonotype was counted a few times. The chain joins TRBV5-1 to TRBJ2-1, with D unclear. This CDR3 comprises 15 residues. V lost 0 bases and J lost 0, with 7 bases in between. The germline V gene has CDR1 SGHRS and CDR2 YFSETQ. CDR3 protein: CASSLGSNSYNEQFF. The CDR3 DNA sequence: TGCGCCAGCAGCTTGGGCTCCAACTCCTACAATGAGCAGTTCTTC.

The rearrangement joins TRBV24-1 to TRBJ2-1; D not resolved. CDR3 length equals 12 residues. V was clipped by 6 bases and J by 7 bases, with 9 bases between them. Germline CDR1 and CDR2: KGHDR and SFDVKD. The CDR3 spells CATSFYGNEQFF. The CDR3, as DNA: TGTGCCACCAGTTTCTATGGGAATGAGCAGTTCTTC.

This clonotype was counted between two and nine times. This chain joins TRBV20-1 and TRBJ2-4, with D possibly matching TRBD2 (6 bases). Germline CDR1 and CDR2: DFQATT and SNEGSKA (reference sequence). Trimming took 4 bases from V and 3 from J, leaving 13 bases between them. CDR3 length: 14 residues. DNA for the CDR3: TGCAGTGCTACGACGGGGGTTGGCAAAAACATTCAGTACTTC. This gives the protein CSATTGVGKNIQYF.

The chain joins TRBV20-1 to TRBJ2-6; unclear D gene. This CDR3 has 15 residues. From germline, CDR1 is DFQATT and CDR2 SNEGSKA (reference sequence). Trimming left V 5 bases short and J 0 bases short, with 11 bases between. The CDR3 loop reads CSAYPPISGANVLTF. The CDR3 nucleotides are TGCAGTGCTTATCCACCCATCTCTGGGGCCAACGTCCTGACTTTC.

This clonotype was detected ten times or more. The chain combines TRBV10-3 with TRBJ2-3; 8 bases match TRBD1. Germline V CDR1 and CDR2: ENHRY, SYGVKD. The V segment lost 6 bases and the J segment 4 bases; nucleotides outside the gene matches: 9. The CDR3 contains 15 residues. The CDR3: CAIRETGEYADTQYF. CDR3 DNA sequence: TGTGCCATCAGAGAGACAGGGGAGTACGCAGATACGCAGTATTTT.

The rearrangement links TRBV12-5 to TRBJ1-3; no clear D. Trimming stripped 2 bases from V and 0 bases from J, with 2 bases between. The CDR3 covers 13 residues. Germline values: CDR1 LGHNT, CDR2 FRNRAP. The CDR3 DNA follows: TGTGCTAGTGGTTTGAGCTCTGGAAACACCATATATTTT. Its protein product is CASGLSSGNTIYF.